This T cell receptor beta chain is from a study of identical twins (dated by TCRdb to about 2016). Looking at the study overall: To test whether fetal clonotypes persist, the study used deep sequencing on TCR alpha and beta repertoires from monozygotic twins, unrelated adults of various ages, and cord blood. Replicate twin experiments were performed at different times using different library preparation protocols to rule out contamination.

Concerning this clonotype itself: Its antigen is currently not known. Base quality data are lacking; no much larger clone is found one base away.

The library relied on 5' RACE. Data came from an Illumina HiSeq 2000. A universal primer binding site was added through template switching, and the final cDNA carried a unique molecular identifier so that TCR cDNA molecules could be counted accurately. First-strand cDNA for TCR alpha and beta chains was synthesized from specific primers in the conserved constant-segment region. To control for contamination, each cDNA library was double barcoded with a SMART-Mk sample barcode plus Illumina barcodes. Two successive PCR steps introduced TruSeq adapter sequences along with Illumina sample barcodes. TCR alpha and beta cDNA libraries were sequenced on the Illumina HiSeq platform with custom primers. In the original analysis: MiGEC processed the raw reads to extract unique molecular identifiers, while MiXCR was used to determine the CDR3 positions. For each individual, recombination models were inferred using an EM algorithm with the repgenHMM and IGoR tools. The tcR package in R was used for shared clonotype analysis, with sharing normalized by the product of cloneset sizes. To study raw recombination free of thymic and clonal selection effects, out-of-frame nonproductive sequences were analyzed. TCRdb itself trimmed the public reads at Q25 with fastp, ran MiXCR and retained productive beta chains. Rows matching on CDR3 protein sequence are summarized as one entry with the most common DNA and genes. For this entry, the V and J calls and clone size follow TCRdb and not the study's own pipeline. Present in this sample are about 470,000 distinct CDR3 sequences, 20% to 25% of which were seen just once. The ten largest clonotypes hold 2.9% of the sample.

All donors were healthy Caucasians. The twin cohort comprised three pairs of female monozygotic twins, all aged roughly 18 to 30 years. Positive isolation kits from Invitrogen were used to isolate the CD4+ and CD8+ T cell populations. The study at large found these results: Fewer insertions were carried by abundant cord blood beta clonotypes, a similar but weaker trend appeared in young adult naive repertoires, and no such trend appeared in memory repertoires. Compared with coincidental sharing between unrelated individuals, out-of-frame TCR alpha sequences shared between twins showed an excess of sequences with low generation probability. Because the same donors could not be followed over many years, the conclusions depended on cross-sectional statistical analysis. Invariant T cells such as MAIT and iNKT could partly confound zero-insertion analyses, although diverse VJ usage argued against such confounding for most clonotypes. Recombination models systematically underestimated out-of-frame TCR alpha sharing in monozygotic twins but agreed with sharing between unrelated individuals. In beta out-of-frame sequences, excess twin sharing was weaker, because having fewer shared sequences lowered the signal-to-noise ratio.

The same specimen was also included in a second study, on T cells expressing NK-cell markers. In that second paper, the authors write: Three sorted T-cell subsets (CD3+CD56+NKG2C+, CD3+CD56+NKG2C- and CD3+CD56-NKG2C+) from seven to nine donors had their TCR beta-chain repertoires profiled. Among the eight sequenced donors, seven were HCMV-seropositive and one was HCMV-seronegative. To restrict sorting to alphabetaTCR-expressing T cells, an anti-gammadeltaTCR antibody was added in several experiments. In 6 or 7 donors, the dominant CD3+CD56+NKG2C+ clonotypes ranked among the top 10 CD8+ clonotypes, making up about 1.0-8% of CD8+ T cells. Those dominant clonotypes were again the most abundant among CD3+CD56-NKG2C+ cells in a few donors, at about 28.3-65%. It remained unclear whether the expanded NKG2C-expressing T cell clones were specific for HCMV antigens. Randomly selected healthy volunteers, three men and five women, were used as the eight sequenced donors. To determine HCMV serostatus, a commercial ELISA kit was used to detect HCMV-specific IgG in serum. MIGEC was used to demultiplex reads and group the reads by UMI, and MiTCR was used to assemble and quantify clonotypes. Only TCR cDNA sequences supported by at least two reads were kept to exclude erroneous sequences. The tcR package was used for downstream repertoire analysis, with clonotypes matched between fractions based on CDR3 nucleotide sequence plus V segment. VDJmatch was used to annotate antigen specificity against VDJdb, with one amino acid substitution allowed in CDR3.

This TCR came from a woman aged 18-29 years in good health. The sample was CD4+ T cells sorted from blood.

The CDR3 sequence is CSCWVCDSRNTIYF. The nucleotide sequence reads TGCAGCTGTTGGGTGTGCGATTCCCGTAACACCATATATTTT. The receptor chain draws on TRBV29-1 and TRBJ1-3, with the D gene uncertain. The CDR3 spans 14 residues, from the cysteine through the phenylalanine. Solely the CDR3 DNA is kept, with 42 bases framed from the first base. Sequences SQVTM (CDR1) and ANQGSEA (CDR2) are obtained from the germline V gene. V and J are truncated by 8 bases and 7 bases respectively, leaving an intervening sequence of 21 bases.